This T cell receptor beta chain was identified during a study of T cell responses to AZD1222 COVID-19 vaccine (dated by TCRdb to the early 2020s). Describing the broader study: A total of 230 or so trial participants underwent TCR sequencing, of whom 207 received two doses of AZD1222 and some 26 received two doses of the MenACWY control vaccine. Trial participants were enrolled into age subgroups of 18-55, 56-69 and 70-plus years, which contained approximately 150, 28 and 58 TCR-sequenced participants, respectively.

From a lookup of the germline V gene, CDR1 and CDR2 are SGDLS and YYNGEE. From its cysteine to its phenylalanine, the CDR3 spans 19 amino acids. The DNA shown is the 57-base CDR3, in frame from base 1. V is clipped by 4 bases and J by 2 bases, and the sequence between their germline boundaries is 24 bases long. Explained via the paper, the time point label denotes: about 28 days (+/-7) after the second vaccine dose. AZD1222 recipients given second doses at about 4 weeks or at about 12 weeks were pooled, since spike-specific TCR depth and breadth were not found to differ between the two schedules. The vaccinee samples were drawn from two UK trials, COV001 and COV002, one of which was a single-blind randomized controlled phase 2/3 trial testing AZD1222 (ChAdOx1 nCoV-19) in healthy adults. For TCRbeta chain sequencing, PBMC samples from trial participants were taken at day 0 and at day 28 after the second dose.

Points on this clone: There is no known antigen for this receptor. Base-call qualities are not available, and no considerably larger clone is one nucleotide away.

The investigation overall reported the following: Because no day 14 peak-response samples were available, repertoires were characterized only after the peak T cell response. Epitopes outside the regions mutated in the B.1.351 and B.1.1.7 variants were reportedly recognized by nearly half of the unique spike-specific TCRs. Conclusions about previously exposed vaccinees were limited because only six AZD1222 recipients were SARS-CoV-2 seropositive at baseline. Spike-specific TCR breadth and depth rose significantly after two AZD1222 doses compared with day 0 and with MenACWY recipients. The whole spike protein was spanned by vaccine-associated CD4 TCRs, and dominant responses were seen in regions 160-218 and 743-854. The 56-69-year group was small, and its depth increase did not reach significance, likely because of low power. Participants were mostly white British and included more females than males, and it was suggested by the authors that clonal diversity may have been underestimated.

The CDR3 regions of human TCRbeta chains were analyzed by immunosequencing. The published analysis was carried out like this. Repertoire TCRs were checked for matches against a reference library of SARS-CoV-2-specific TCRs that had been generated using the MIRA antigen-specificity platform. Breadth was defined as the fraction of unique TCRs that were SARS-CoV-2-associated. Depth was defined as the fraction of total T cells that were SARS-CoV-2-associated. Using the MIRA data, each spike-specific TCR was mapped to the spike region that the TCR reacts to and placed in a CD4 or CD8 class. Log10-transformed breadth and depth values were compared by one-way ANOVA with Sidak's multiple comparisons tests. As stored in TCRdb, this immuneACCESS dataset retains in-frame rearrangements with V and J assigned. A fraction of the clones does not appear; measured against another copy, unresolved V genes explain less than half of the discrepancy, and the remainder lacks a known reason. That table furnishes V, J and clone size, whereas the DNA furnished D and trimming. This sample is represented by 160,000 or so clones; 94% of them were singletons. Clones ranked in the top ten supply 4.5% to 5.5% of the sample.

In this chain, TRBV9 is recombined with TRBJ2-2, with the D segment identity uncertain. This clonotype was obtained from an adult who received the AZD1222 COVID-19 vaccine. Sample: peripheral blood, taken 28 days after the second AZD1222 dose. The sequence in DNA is TGTGCCAGCAGCCCCGATCTGATTAGGACCGCAGGCAACACCGGGGAGCTGTTTTTT. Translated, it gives CASSPDLIRTAGNTGELFF. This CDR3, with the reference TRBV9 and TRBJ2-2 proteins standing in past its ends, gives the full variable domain DSGVTQTPKHLITATGQRVTLRCSPRSGDLSVYWYQQSLDQGLQFLIQYYNGEERAKGNILERFSAQQFPDLHSELNLSSLELGDSALYFCASSPDLIRTAGNTGELFFGEGSRLTVL.